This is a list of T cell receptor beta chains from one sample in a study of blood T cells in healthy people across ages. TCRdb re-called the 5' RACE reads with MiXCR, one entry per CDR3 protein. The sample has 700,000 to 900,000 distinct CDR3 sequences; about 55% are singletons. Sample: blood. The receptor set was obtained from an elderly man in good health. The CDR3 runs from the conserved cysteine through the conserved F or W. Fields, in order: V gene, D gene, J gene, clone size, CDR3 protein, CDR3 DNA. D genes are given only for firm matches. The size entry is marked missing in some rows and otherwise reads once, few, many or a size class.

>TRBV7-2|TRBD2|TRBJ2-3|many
CASSLLAGGRYAYF
TGTGCCAGCAGCTTGCTAGCGGGAGGCAGATACGCGTATTTT
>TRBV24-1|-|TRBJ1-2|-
CATSDFSRADGYTF
TGTGCCACCAGTGATTTTTCCAGGGCTGATGGCTACACCTTC
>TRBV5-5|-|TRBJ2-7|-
CASSSRMKTYEQYF
TGTGCCAGCAGCTCGAGAATGAAAACCTACGAGCAGTACTTC
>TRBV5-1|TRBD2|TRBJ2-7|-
CASSPGTSRTYEQYF
TGCGCCAGCAGCCCCGGGACTAGCAGGACCTACGAGCAGTACTTC
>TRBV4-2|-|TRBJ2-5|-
CASSRRIQETLYF
TGTGCCAGCAGCCGGCGAATCCAAGAGACCCTGTACTTC
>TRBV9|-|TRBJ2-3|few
CASSVGGKHRYAYF
TGTGCCAGCAGCGTAGGAGGGAAGCACAGATACGCGTATTTT
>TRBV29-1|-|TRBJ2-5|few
CSVDMGGLGETQYF
TGCAGCGTTGACATGGGTGGTCTGGGCGAGACCCAGTACTTC
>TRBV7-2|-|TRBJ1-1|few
CASRVGGVNTEAFF
TGTGCCAGCAGAGTGGGGGGCGTGAACACTGAAGCTTTCTTT
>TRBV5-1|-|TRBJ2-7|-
CASTPETASYEQYF
TGCGCCAGCACCCCCGAGACAGCTTCCTACGAGCAGTACTTC
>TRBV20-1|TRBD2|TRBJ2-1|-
CSANQLAASYNEQFF
TGCAGTGCTAACCAACTAGCGGCTTCCTACAATGAGCAGTTCTTC
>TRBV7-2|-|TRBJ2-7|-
CASQQGNTYEQYF
TGTGCCAGCCAGCAGGGCAATACCTACGAGCAGTACTTC
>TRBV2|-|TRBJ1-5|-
CASSTRVTDQPQHF
TGTGCCAGCAGTACCAGGGTCACCGATCAGCCCCAGCATTTT
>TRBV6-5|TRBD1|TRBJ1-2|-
CASSLQGAYGYGYTF
TGTGCCAGCAGTTTACAGGGGGCTTATGGATATGGCTACACCTTC
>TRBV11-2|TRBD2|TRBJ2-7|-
CASSLDRGAGETQCF
TGTGCCAGCAGCTTAGACCGAGGAGCGGGAGAGACCCAGTGCTTC